This entry is about one T cell receptor beta chain. Its specificity is not known. Blood draws occurred at baseline, cycle 4 day 1, and cycle 7 day 1. The data belong to a study of OX40 agonist ivuxolimab in advanced cancers. Findings of the study overall: The expanded peripheral T cells' antigen specificity was not determined. On average, a greater number of expanded clones characterised CD8+ T cells relative to CD4+.

The table came from immunoSEQ multiplex PCR; TCRdb's copy has only in-frame clones and leaves some out. The table shows tens of thousands of clones, with over 80% occurring only once. CDR1 and CDR2 from the germline V gene are SGHKS and YYEKEE (reference sequence). J lost 4 bases, V lost 1 base, and 7 bases had no gene match. This CDR3 contains 15 residues. The source is an adult with an advanced solid tumor such as melanoma, head and neck, liver or kidney cancer. The chain links TRBV5-5 to TRBJ2-5; 7 nucleotides agree with TRBD2. Sequenced material: CD4+ or CD8+ T cells sorted from blood, taken in a trial of the OX40 agonist ivuxolimab. CDR3 DNA: TGTGCCAGCAGCTTGTCGTTGTCGGGGGGAGAGACCCAGTACTTC. It codes for CASSLSLSGGETQYF.